One sample yielded the 13 T cell receptor beta chains listed below, sequenced in a study of blood T cell repertoires in COVID-19. Generated by immunoSEQ multiplex PCR, the TCRdb table keeps only in-frame clones and is missing some. The repertoire has about 110,000 clones, approximately 70% of them found once; the top ten carry 1.5% to 2%. The specimen was peripheral blood. These receptors were collected from a woman aged 40 to 55 with acute or convalescent COVID-19.

By frequency in the sample, this clone is medium-sized. The chain carries TRBV2 and TRBJ2-7; 7 bases are a match to TRBD2. CDR3 size: 15 residues. Looked up from germline, CDR1 is SNHLY and CDR2 is FYNNEI. V was pared by 4 bases and J by 2 bases, with 8 bases of the junction left unmatched. In DNA form, the CDR3 reads TGTGCCAGCAGTGCTGAGCGGGGTGGCCCCTACGAGCAGTACTTC. Its protein is CASSAERGGPYEQYF.

The chain employs TRBV19 and TRBJ1-6, with 7 bases fitting TRBD1. The CDR3 runs 15 residues. Germline-derived CDR1 and CDR2 are LNHDA and SQIVND (reference sequence). With V trimmed by 3 bases and J by 7 bases, 6 bases remained unmatched. CDR3 in DNA: TGTGCCAGTAGTATTCGGGGACAGACAAATTCACCCCTCCACTTT. Protein sequence: CASSIRGQTNSPLHF.

V and J are TRBV5-1 and TRBJ2-1, with 9 nucleotides matching TRBD2. Trimming removed 4 bases from V and 8 bases from J; junction bases left unmatched: 10. Germline CDR1 reads SGHRS; CDR2 reads YFSETQ. The length of the CDR3 is 15 residues. Written as DNA, the CDR3 is TGCGCCAGCAGCCCGGCTTGGCGGGGGGGTCATGAGCAGTTCTTC. Its protein product is CASSPAWRGGHEQFF. The entire variable domain, with the rest obtained from reference TRBV5-1 and TRBJ2-1, is as follows: KAGVTQTPRYLIKTRGQQVTLSCSPISGHRSVSWYQQTPGQGLQFLFEYFSETQRNKGNFPGRFSGRQFSNSRSEMNVSTLELGDSALYLCASSPAWRGGHEQFFGPGTRLTVL.

The genes are TRBV5-1 and TRBJ2-5, with 11 positions matching TRBD2. The CDR3 contains 18 residues. V trimming: 4 bases; J trimming: 5 bases; junction bases outside the gene matches: 16. The V gene's germline CDR1 is SGHRS and CDR2 YFSETQ. This chain's CDR3 is CASSQGLAGRSPGETQYF. The DNA of the CDR3 is TGCGCCAGCAGCCAAGGACTAGCGGGCCGTTCTCCGGGGGAGACCCAGTACTTC.

The V and J genes are TRBV4-1 and TRBJ2-7, with D possibly matching TRBD2 (7 bases). The CDR3 is 15 amino acids. CDR1 MGHRA and CDR2 YSYEKL come from the germline V gene. The germline V and J ends were trimmed by 1 base and 1 base, with 11 bases remaining between them. CDR3 DNA: TGCGCCAGCAGCCAAGTGGGAGGGACATCCTACGAGCAGTACTTC. Translated, it gives CASSQVGGTSYEQYF.

The chain employs TRBV5-1 and TRBJ1-1; no clear D gene. This CDR3 is 14 amino acids long. Per the germline V gene, CDR1 is SGHRS and CDR2 is YFSETQ. V lost 4 bases, J lost 1 base, and 11 bases lay in between. The CDR3 nucleotides read TGCGCCAGCAGCCGACTTTCGGAGAACACTGAAGCTTTCTTT. As protein: CASSRLSENTEAFF.

This clone has only one observation. This CDR3 is CASSRGQGGNYGYTF. The CDR3 DNA is TGTGCCAGCAGCCGAGGACAGGGAGGGAACTATGGCTACACCTTC. The chain uses TRBV6-5 and TRBJ1-2; TRBD1 aligns across 8 bases. The germline gives CDR1 MNHEY, CDR2 SVGAGI. CDR3 length: 15 amino acids. V trimming: 6 bases; J trimming: 2 bases; junction bases outside the gene matches: 8.

This chain links TRBV11-2 with TRBJ1-3; TRBD1 matches 8 bases. With V trimmed by 0 bases and J by 9 bases, 4 bases remained unmatched. CDR1 SGHAT and CDR2 FQNNGV come from the germline V gene. The CDR3 covers 14 residues. The CDR3 sequence is CASSLERQGLTIYF. The CDR3 coding sequence is TGTGCCAGCAGCTTAGAACGACAGGGGCTCACCATATATTTT.

Relative to its sample, this clone is medium-sized. The V call is TRBV28, the J call TRBJ1-1; tentative D call: TRBD1 (6 bases). From germline, CDR1 is MDHEN and CDR2 SYDVKM. This CDR3 contains 16 residues. Trimming took 4 bases from V and 5 from J, leaving 20 bases between them. CDR3 residues: CASSWAADRVLTEAFF. The CDR3 DNA reads TGTGCCAGCAGTTGGGCAGCGGACAGAGTATTGACTGAAGCTTTCTTT.

This clone was seen a few times. The chain has TRBV4-2 and TRBJ2-1; D not resolved. CDR3 length: 16 residues. The germline V gene encodes CDR1 LGHNA and CDR2 YNFKEQ. The V and J ends lost 0 bases and 0 bases respectively, with 9 bases between them. The CDR3 is CASSQDVSSSYNEQFF. The DNA for the CDR3 is TGTGCCAGCAGCCAAGATGTGTCTAGCTCCTACAATGAGCAGTTCTTC.

The chain combines TRBV6-4 with TRBJ2-1, with D possibly TRBD1 on 6 matching bases. V was trimmed by 3 bases and J by 6 bases, leaving 12 bases between them. CDR3 length: 14 amino acids. The germline CDR1 and CDR2 sequences are MRHNA and SNTAGT. The CDR3 protein is CASSEGGQSNEQFF. The DNA for the CDR3 is TGTGCCAGCAGTGAAGGGGGTCAAAGCAATGAGCAGTTCTTC.

This clone has only one observation. The chain employs TRBV5-1 and TRBJ1-4; D possibly corresponds to TRBD1 (5 bases). The CDR3 sequence is 16 residues long. V lost 4 bases and J lost 6, with 19 bases in between. CDR1 is SGHRS and CDR2 is YFSETQ in the germline V gene. CDR3 protein: CASSMAGGANHEKLFF. The CDR3 nucleotides are TGCGCCAGCAGCATGGCCGGAGGGGCGAATCATGAAAAACTGTTTTTT. Filled out from reference TRBV5-1 and TRBJ1-4, the complete variable domain reads KAGVTQTPRYLIKTRGQQVTLSCSPISGHRSVSWYQQTPGQGLQFLFEYFSETQRNKGNFPGRFSGRQFSNSRSEMNVSTLELGDSALYLCASSMAGGANHEKLFFGSGTQLSVL.

The sample holds a few counts of this clone. The chain uses TRBV3-1 (or the pseudogene TRBV3-2) and TRBJ1-4, with 10 bases lining up with TRBD1. Germline lookup yields CDR1 LGHDT and CDR2 YNNKEL (reference sequence). The V gene end was trimmed by 2 bases and the J gene end by 4 bases; junction bases not matched to a gene: 10. The CDR3 totals 18 residues. The CDR3 here is CASSQHPGQGTINEKLFF. CDR3 nucleotide sequence: TGTGCCAGCAGCCAACATCCGGGACAGGGGACTATTAATGAAAAACTGTTTTTT.